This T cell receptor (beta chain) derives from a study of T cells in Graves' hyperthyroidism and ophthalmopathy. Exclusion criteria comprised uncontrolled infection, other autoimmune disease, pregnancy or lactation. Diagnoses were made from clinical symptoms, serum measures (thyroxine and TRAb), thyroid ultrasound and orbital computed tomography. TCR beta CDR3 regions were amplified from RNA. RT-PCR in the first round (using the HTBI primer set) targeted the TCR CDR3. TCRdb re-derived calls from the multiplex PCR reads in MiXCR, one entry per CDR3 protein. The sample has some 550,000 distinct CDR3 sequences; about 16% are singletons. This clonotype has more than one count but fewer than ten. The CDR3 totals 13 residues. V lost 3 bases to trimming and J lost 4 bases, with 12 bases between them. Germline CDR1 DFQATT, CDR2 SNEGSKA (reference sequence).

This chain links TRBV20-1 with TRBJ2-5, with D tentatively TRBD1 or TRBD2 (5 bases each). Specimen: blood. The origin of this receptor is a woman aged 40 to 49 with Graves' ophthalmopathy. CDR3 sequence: CSARGIGGETQYF. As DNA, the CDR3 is TGCAGTGCTAGGGGGATTGGGGGAGAGACCCAGTACTTC.